This TCR beta chain was observed in a study of shared clonotypes between healthy human individuals. Whole-study findings and limits: The study generally estimated greater richness for naive than memory subsets. The study found lower generation probabilities in non-shared clonotypes than in those shared by all four donors. There were few donors, and this limited the genetic and exposure-history diversity represented.

A note on this clone: The antigen remains undetermined.

Selected positively for CCR7 and CD45RO-negative, naive CD8 cells excluded terminally differentiated effector memory CD45RA+ cells. After removal of 2 bases from V and 3 bases from J, the junction contained 3 bases not matched to a gene. CDR1 and CDR2 (germline): SGHDN, FVKESK. The CDR3 contains 15 residues. Data came from immunoSEQ multiplex PCR; TCRdb stores just in-frame clones and leaves some out. The sample gives millions of clones, approximately 94% of which show up once; about 1.1% is in the top ten. V usage is TRBV14 and J usage is TRBJ2-2; 7 bases align to TRBD2. This clonotype was obtained from a man aged 18 to 29 in good health. Material for sequencing was naive CD8+ T cells sorted from blood. CDR3 bases: TGTGCCAGCAGCCAAAGGGCGGGGGACACCGGGGAGCTGTTTTTT. It is translated as CASSQRAGDTGELFF.